What follows describes a single T cell receptor (beta chain). The CDR3 is made up of 16 amino acids. V lost 0 bases and J lost 1; bases outside the gene matches: 6. Germline CDR1 is SGHDT and CDR2 is YYEEEE. Splitting the CD4+ cells yielded a CD45RA+ naive subset and a CD45RA-negative memory subset. This entry belongs to a study of shared clonotypes between healthy human individuals. Genomic DNA belonging to each subset was distributed in equal measure over several immunoSEQ plates. DNA at 200 ng, around 30,000 T cell genomes, went into sorted-subset replicate PCRs. Produced via immunoSEQ multiplex PCR; TCRdb's table is partial and in-frame only. The table includes over a million clones, approximately 78% detected once.

This clonotype was sampled from a man aged 18-30 years in good health. Some clones in this sample may be carry-over from other donors' samples. The chain uses TRBV5-6 and TRBJ2-7, with 8 bases aligning to TRBD1. Input material: memory CD4+ T cells from PBMCs. As for subset: CD45RA-negative fraction. The CDR3 spells CASSLDGRTGSYEQYF. The CDR3 bases are TGTGCCAGCAGCTTGGATGGTAGGACAGGGTCCTACGAGCAGTACTTC.